These 24 T cell receptor beta chains were all obtained from the same sample, sequenced in a study of blood T cell repertoires in COVID-19. Profiling relied on immunoSEQ multiplex PCR, and the TCRdb table lists in-frame clones only, not all of them. The sample lists tens of thousands of clones; around 90% were seen once. What was sequenced was peripheral blood. These receptor sequences come from a human donor in a cohort sampled during active COVID-19.

The chain joins TRBV11-2 to TRBJ1-2, with TRBD1 matching 7 bases. The CDR3 has 15 amino acids. Germline trimming cut 2 bases from V and 6 bases from J; bases unmatched to any gene: 9. In germline, CDR1 is SGHAT, CDR2 FQNNGV. This chain's CDR3 is CASSLQRQGLDGYTF. The CDR3 DNA reads as TGTGCCAGCAGCTTACAACGACAGGGATTGGATGGCTACACCTTC.

The chain is built from TRBV9 and TRBJ1-2, with a tentative D call TRBD1 (6 bases). V was pared by 0 bases and J by 3 bases, with 15 bases between. The CDR3 consists of 16 residues. Germline assignment: CDR1 SGDLS and CDR2 YYNGEE. The CDR3 DNA reads as TGTGCCAGCAGCGTAGATGGGAGGGGGACTGACTATGGCTACACCTTC. Protein: CASSVDGRGTDYGYTF.

The chain joins TRBV7-3 to TRBJ2-5; TRBD2 might be the D (5 bases). The germline V gene encodes CDR1 SGHTA and CDR2 FQGTGA. There are 16 residues in the CDR3. V was pared by 2 bases and J by 5 bases, with 18 bases between. The DNA of the CDR3 is TGTGCCAGCAGCTTATCTGGGAGTCCCCCCGGGGAGACCCAGTACTTC. Translating it yields CASSLSGSPPGETQYF.

This sequence joins TRBV7-9 and TRBJ1-1, with D hard to call. Trimming took 0 bases from V and 1 from J, leaving 3 bases between them. The CDR3 runs 13 residues. Germline values: CDR1 SEHNR, CDR2 FQNEAQ (reference sequence). CDR3 amino acids: CASSLAGNTEAFF. The CDR3 DNA is TGTGCCAGCAGCTTAGCCGGGAACACTGAAGCTTTCTTT.

The V call is TRBV9, the J call TRBJ2-1; 7 nucleotides match TRBD2. The CDR3 has 16 residues. J was trimmed by 0 bases and V by 3 bases; bases with no gene match: 6. Germline V CDR1 and CDR2: SGDLS, YYNGEE. For the CDR3, the DNA is TGTGCCAGCAGCGGGGAGGGGCTCGGCTCCTACAATGAGCAGTTCTTC. Its protein product is CASSGEGLGSYNEQFF.

V usage is TRBV5-3 and J usage is TRBJ1-2; weak D call: TRBD1 (5 bases). TRBV5-3 is identified as an open reading frame with a role that is uncertain. There are 15 residues in the CDR3. V lost 3 bases to trimming and J lost 4 bases, with 16 bases between them. CDR3 region: CARSSRVLKFYGYTF. The DNA for the CDR3 is TGTGCCAGAAGCTCCAGGGTTCTAAAATTCTATGGCTACACCTTC.

A note on this clone: At one boundary the junction diverges from the germline segment, which might be a read error. The chain recombines TRBV7-6 with TRBJ2-7, with 8 bases fitting TRBD2. CDR1 and CDR2 (germline): SGHVS, FNYEAQ. The CDR3 length is 16 residues. CDR3 bases: TGTGCCAGCAGCCTAGCCCCCCAGCGGGGGACTTACGAGCAGTACTTC. Translated: CASSLAPQRGTYEQYF.

This chain joins TRBV2 and TRBJ2-7, with D tentatively TRBD1 (6 bases). The V gene's germline CDR1 is SNHLY and CDR2 FYNNEI. There are 13 residues in the CDR3. V lost 4 bases and J 6 bases, leaving 13 bases between the germline ends. As DNA, the CDR3 is TGTGCCAGCAGTGGGGACCCAGGGGTCGAGCAGTACTTC. Its translation is CASSGDPGVEQYF.

The table lists this clone with a count of one. The chain carries TRBV24-1 and TRBJ2-1, with 8 positions matching TRBD2. Trimming took 9 bases from V and 5 from J; bases not matched to a gene: 14. Germline assignment: CDR1 KGHDR and CDR2 SFDVKD. This CDR3 spans 16 amino acids. CDR3 in amino acids: CATGDSGKSTNNEQFF. In DNA form, the CDR3 reads TGTGCCACCGGCGATAGCGGGAAGTCTACCAACAATGAGCAGTTCTTC.

The rearrangement uses TRBV30 and TRBJ2-3; TRBD2 matches 7 bases. CDR1 GTSNPN and CDR2 SVGIG come from the germline V gene (reference sequence). V was clipped by 2 bases and J by 4 bases; unmatched bases: 9. There are 15 residues in the CDR3. CDR3 coding DNA: TGTGCCTGGAGTATAGGGGCGGGAGACGCAGATACGCAGTATTTT. This gives the protein CAWSIGAGDADTQYF. Filled out from reference TRBV30 and TRBJ2-3, the complete variable domain reads SQTIHQWPATLVQPVGSPLSLECTVEGTSNPNLYWYRQAAGRGLQLLFYSVGIGQISSEVPQNLSASRPQDRQFILSSKKLLLSDSGFYLCAWSIGAGDADTQYFGPGTRLTVL.

CDR3 residues: CASRFSGYEQYF. In nucleotides, the CDR3 is TGTGCCAGCAGGTTTAGCGGCTACGAGCAGTACTTC. The chain joins TRBV2 to TRBJ2-7; D is possibly TRBD2 (6 bases). Deletions cut 6 bases from V and 3 bases from J, with 9 bases between. CDR3 length: 12 residues. Germline CDR1 reads SNHLY; CDR2 reads FYNNEI.

The chain joins TRBV6-1 to TRBJ2-7, with TRBD2 matching over 10 bases. Losses at the gene ends were 2 bases for V and 6 bases for J; bases not matched to a gene: 7. The germline gives CDR1 MNHNS, CDR2 SASEGT. CDR3 size: 15 residues. For the CDR3, the DNA is TGTGCCAGCAGTGAATTGCTAGCGGGAGTACGCGAGCAGTACTTC. It codes for CASSELLAGVREQYF.

The chain has TRBV24-1 and TRBJ2-7; D ambiguous. The CDR3 is 13 amino acids. The germline V gene has CDR1 KGHDR and CDR2 SFDVKD. V was clipped by 5 bases and J by 4 bases, with 11 bases between them. The CDR3 spells CATSGGQAYEQYF. In DNA, the CDR3 is TGTGCCACCAGTGGTGGGCAGGCTTACGAGCAGTACTTC.

The rearrangement uses TRBV27 and TRBJ1-5; 9 bases line up with TRBD1. V lost 4 bases to trimming and J lost 0 bases; unmatched junction nucleotides: 7. CDR1 is MNHEY and CDR2 is SMNVEV in the germline V gene (reference sequence). The CDR3 totals 17 residues. This CDR3 reads CASSSTTGGYSNQPQHF. The CDR3 region has the DNA TGTGCCAGCAGTTCGACGACAGGGGGGTATAGCAATCAGCCCCAGCATTTT.

This chain joins TRBV14 and TRBJ1-2, with D tentatively TRBD1 (5 bases). The CDR3 is 16 residues long. Per the germline V gene, CDR1 is SGHDN and CDR2 is FVKESK. With 0 bases removed from V and 0 bases from J, the gap between germline ends came to 11 bases. CDR3 residues: CASSQDRRGANYGYTF. Here the CDR3 DNA reads TGTGCCAGCAGCCAAGATCGGAGGGGAGCTAACTATGGCTACACCTTC.

This chain connects TRBV5-8 to TRBJ2-1; the match to TRBD2 covers 14 bases. The CDR3 has 18 amino acids. CDR1 and CDR2 from the germline V gene are SGHTS and YDEGEE. Trimming cost V 4 bases and J 6 bases; bases outside gene matches: 12. The CDR3 sequence: CASSRVRLAGGRVNEQFF. The CDR3 nucleotides are TGTGCCAGCAGCAGAGTCCGACTAGCGGGGGGGCGGGTCAATGAGCAGTTCTTC. Combining the CDR3 with reference TRBV5-8 and TRBJ2-1 gives the whole variable domain EAGVTQSPTHLIKTRGQQATLRCSPISGHTSVYWYQQALGLGLQFLLWYDEGEERNRGNFPPRFSGRQFPNYSSELNVNALELEDSALYLCASSRVRLAGGRVNEQFFGPGTRLTVL.

This rearrangement joins TRBV28 to TRBJ2-7, with D perhaps TRBD1 (6 bases). Deletions cut 8 bases from V and 2 bases from J, with 10 bases between. The CDR3 runs to 12 residues. CDR1 and CDR2 from the germline V gene are MDHEN and SYDVKM. The CDR3 nucleotides are TGTGCCAGCCCGACAGGCGCCTACGAGCAGTACTTC. It translates to CASPTGAYEQYF.

The chain is built from TRBV28 and TRBJ1-2, with a tentative D call TRBD1 (5 bases). Germline values: CDR1 MDHEN, CDR2 SYDVKM. V was pared by 5 bases and J by 6 bases, with 16 bases between. The CDR3 covers 14 residues. The CDR3 DNA reads as TGTGCCAGCAGTCCGCCGCCCCAGGGTAATGGCTACACCTTC. Translating gives CASSPPPQGNGYTF.

The V call is TRBV7-9, the J call TRBJ2-5, with 10 bases lining up with TRBD1. Germline values: CDR1 SEHNR, CDR2 FQNEAQ (reference sequence). This CDR3 region has 16 residues. The J segment lost 6 bases and the V segment lost 4 bases, leaving 11 bases of the junction unmatched. The CDR3 here is CASSSGGTGVAKTQYF. CDR3 DNA: TGTGCCAGCAGCTCCGGAGGGACAGGGGTAGCGAAGACCCAGTACTTC.

The J gene is TRBJ2-7, the V gene TRBV18, with 10 bases that match TRBD1. CDR3 length: 15 residues. The V segment lost 1 base and the J segment 5 bases; nucleotides outside the gene matches: 5. Germline V gene lookup returns CDR1 KGHSH and CDR2 LQKENI. The CDR3 protein is CASSPQRGQGNEQYF. The CDR3 DNA reads as TGTGCCAGCTCACCACAGCGGGGACAGGGGAACGAGCAGTACTTC.

The gene calls are TRBV5-1 and TRBJ2-1; 12 bases agree with TRBD2. Germline V gene lookup returns CDR1 SGHRS and CDR2 YFSETQ. CDR3 length equals 17 residues. Unmatched junction bases numbered 1, after V lost 0 bases and J lost 0 bases. Here the CDR3 DNA reads TGCGCCAGCAGCTTGGAGACTAGCGGGAGCTCCTACAATGAGCAGTTCTTC. Translated, it gives CASSLETSGSSYNEQFF.

The rearrangement uses TRBV2 and TRBJ2-1; 11 bases agree with TRBD1. V shed 0 bases, J shed 15 bases, and the junction held 7 bases outside the gene matches. Germline V gives CDR1 SNHLY, CDR2 FYNNEI. The CDR3 is made up of 14 amino acids. The CDR3, as DNA: TGTGCCAGCAGTGAAGCGCTTCTGGGGACAGGGGGGTTCTTC. It yields the protein CASSEALLGTGGFF.

The chain combines TRBV9 with TRBJ2-7; 10 bases line up with TRBD2. CDR1 and CDR2 from the germline V gene are SGDLS and YYNGEE. Trimming cost V 0 bases and J 7 bases; bases outside gene matches: 7. CDR3 length: 15 amino acids. CDR3 in amino acids: CASSVEAGGPWEQYF. Written as DNA, the CDR3 is TGTGCCAGCAGCGTAGAAGCGGGGGGGCCTTGGGAGCAGTACTTC.

The V call is TRBV10-2, the J call TRBJ1-6; D call uncertain. Trimming removed 3 bases at V and 7 bases at J, with 10 bases between. CDR1 and CDR2 (germline): WSHSY, SAAADI. This CDR3 comprises 14 residues. The CDR3 region has the DNA TGCGCCAGCAGTGACGGCGAGGAGAATTCACCCCTCCACTTT. Protein sequence: CASSDGEENSPLHF.